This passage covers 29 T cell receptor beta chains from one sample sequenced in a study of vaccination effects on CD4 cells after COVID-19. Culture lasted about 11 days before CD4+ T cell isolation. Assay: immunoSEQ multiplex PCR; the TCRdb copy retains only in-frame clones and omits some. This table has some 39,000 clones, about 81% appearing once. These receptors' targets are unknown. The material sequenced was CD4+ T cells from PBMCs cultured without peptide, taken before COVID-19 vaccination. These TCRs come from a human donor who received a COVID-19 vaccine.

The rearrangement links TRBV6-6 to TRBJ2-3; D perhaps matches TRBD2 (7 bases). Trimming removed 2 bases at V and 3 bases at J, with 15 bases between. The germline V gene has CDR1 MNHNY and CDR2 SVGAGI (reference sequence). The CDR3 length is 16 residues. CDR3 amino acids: CASSYRGGPGTDTQYF. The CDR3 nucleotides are TGTGCCAGCAGTTACAGGGGGGGGCCGGGTACAGATACGCAGTATTTT.

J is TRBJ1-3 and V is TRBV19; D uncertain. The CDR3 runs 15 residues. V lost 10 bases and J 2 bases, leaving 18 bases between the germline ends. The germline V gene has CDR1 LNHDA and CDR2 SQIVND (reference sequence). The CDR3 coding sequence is TGTGCCACCCGCCGTACGGAAAATCCTGGAAACACCATATATTTT. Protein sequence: CATRRTENPGNTIYF.

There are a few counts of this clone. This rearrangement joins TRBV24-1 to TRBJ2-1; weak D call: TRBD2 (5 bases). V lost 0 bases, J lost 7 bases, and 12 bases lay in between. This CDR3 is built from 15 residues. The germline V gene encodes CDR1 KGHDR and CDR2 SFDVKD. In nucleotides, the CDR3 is TGTGCCACCAGTGATTTGCTTTATCGGGGTAATGAGCAGTTCTTC. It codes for CATSDLLYRGNEQFF.

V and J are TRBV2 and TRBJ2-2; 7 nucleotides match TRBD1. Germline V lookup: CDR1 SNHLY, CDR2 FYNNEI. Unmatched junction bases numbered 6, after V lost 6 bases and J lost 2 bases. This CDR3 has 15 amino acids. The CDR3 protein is CASRDRWKNTGELFF. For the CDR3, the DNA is TGTGCCAGCAGGGACAGGTGGAAAAACACCGGGGAGCTGTTTTTT.

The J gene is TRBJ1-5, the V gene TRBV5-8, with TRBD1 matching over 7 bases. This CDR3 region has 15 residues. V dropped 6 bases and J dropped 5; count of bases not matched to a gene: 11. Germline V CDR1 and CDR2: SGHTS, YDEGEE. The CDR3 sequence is CASMASDRAHQPQHF. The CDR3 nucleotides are TGTGCCAGCATGGCCAGCGACAGGGCTCATCAGCCCCAGCATTTT.

CDR3 bases: TGCAGCGTTGAAGAGCATTTAGGGGGGAACTATGGCTACACCTTC. This gives the protein CSVEEHLGGNYGYTF. The gene calls are TRBV29-1 and TRBJ1-2, with D perhaps TRBD1 (6 bases). V was trimmed by 0 bases and J by 2 bases, leaving 13 bases between them. The CDR3 sequence is 15 residues long. CDR1 and CDR2 from the germline V gene are SQVTM and ANQGSEA.

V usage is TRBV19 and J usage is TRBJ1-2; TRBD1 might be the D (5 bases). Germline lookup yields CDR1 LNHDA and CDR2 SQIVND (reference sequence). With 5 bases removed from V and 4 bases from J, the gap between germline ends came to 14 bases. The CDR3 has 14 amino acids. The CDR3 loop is CASSAPDRIYGYTF. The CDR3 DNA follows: TGTGCCAGTAGTGCCCCCGACAGAATCTATGGCTACACCTTC.

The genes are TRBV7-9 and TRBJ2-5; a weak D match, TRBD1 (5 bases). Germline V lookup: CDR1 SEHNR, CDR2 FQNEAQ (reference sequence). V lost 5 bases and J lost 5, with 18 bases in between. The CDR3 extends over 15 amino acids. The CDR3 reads CASSPPRVGAETQYF. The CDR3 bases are TGTGCCAGCAGCCCACCCAGGGTCGGTGCGGAGACCCAGTACTTC.

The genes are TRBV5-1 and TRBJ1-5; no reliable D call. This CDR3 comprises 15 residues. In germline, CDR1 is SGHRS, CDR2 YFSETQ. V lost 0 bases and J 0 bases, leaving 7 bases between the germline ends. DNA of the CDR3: TGCGCCAGCAGCTTGGCCGGCAGTAGCAATCAGCCCCAGCATTTT. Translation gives CASSLAGSSNQPQHF.

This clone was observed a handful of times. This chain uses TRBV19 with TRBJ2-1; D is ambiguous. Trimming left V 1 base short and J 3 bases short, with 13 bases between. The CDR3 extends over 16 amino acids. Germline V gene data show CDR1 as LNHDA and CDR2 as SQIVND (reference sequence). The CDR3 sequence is CASSIVLPLNYNEQFF. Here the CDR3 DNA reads TGTGCCAGTAGTATAGTACTCCCCCTTAACTACAATGAGCAGTTCTTC.

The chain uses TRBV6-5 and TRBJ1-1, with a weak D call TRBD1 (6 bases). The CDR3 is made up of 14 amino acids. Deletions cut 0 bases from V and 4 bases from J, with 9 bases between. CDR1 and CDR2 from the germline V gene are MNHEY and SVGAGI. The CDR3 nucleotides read TGTGCCAGCAGTTACTCCAGGGGCCGCACTGAAGCTTTCTTT. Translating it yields CASSYSRGRTEAFF.

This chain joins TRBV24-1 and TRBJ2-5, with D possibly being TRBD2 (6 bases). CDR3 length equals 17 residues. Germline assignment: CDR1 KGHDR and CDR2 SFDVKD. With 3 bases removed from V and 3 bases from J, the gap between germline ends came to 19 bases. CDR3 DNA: TGTGCCACCAGTGATGTTTCTGGGGAGGCCCGAAAAGAGACCCAGTACTTC. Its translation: CATSDVSGEARKETQYF.

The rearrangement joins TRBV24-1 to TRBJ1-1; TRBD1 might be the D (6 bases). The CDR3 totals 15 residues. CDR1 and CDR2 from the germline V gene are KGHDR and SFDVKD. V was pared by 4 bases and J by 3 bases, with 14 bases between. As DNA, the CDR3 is TGTGCCACCAGTGACCCCAGGGGAGGGCACACTGAAGCTTTCTTT. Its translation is CATSDPRGGHTEAFF.

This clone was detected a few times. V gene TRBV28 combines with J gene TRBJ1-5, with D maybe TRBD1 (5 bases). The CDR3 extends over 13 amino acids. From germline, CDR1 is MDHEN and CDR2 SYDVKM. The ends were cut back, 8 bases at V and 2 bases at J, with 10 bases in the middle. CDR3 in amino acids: CASRPGGNQPQHF. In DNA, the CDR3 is TGTGCCAGCCGTCCGGGGGGCAATCAGCCCCAGCATTTT. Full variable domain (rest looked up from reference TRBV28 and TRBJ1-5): DVKVTQSSRYLVKRTGEKVFLECVQDMDHENMFWYRQDPGLGLRLIYFSYDVKMKEKGDIPEGYSVSREKKERFSLILESASTNQTSMYLCASRPGGNQPQHFGDGTRLSIL.

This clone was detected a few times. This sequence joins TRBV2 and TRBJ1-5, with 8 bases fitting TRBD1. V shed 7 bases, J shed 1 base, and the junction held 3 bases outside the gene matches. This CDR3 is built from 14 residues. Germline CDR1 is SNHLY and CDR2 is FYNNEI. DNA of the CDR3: TGTGCCAGCATGAGGGACAGGAGCAATCAGCCCCAGCATTTT. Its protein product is CASMRDRSNQPQHF. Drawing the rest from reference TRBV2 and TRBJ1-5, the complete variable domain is EPEVTQTPSHQVTQMGQEVILRCVPISNHLYFYWYRQILGQKVEFLVSFYNNEISEKSEIFDDQFSVERPDGSNFTLKIRSTKLEDSAMYFCASMRDRSNQPQHFGDGTRLSIL.

The DNA for the CDR3 is TGTGCCAGCAGTGAACAGAATGGACGGGGTTCACCCCTCCACTTT. Amino acids: CASSEQNGRGSPLHF. The V gene is TRBV6-1, the J gene TRBJ1-6; D remains unclear. Per germline, CDR1 MNHNS and CDR2 SASEGT. The germline V and J ends were trimmed by 2 bases and 9 bases, with 14 bases remaining between them. The CDR3 totals 15 residues.

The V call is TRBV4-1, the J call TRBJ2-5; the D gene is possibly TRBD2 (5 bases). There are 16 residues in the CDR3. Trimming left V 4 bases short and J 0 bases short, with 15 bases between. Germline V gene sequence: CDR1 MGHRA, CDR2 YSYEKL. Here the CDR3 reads CASSRRTGNYQETQYF. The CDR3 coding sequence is TGCGCCAGCAGCCGCCGGACGGGAAACTACCAAGAGACCCAGTACTTC.

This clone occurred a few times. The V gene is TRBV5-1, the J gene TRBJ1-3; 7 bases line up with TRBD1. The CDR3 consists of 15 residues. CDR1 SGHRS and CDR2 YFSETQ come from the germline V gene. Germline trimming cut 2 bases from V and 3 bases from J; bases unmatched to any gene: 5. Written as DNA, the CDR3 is TGCGCCAGCAGCTTACAGGGGAATGATGGAAACACCATATATTTT. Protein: CASSLQGNDGNTIYF.

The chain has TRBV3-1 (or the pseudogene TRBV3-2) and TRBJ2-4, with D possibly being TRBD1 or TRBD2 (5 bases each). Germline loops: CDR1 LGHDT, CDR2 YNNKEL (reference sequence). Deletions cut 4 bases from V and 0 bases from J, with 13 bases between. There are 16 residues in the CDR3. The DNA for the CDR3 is TGTGCCAGCAGCCCCGGGACCGATCTAGCCAAAAACATTCAGTACTTC. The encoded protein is CASSPGTDLAKNIQYF.

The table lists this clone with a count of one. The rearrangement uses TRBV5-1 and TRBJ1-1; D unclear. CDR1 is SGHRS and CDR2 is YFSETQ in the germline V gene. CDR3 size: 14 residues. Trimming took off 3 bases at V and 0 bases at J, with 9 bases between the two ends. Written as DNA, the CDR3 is TGCGCCAGCAGCTCTTCCACCATGAACACTGAAGCTTTCTTT. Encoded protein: CASSSSTMNTEAFF. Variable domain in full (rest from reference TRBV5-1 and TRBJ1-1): KAGVTQTPRYLIKTRGQQVTLSCSPISGHRSVSWYQQTPGQGLQFLFEYFSETQRNKGNFPGRFSGRQFSNSRSEMNVSTLELGDSALYLCASSSSTMNTEAFFGQGTRLTVV.

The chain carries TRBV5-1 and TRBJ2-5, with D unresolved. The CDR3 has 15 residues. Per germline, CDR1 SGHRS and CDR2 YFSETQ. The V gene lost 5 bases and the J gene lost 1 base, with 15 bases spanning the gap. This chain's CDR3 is CASRGGSGFQETQYF. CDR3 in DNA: TGCGCCAGCAGAGGCGGCTCTGGGTTCCAAGAGACCCAGTACTTC.

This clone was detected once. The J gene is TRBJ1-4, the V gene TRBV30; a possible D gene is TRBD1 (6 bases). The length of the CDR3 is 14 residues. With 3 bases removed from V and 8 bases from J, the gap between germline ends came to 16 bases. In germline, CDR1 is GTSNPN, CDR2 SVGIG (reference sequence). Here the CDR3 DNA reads TGTGCCTGGAGCGACAGGAACCCTTTGGAAAAACTGTTTTTT. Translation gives CAWSDRNPLEKLFF.

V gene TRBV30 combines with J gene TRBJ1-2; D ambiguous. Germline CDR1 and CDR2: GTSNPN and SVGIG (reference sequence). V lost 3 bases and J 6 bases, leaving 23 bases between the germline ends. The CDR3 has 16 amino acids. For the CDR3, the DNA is TGTGCCTGGAGAACGAGAATTGGGATGACGAGGGATGGCTACACCTTC. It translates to CAWRTRIGMTRDGYTF. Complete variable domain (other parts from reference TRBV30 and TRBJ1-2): SQTIHQWPATLVQPVGSPLSLECTVEGTSNPNLYWYRQAAGRGLQLLFYSVGIGQISSEVPQNLSASRPQDRQFILSSKKLLLSDSGFYLCAWRTRIGMTRDGYTFGSGTRLTVV.

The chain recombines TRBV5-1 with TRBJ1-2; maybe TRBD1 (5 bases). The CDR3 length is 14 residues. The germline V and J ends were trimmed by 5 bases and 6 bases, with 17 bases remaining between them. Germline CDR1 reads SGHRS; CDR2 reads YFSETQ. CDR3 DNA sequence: TGCGCCAGCAGGGACGTGGGAGGGGAGGATGGCTACACCTTC. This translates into CASRDVGGEDGYTF.

Here the CDR3 DNA reads TGTGCCAGCAGCTTAGCCCGAAGGAGTGAAGATACGCAGTATTTT. Its protein product is CASSLARRSEDTQYF. The chain uses TRBV11-1 and TRBJ2-3; D ambiguous. Germline V gene data show CDR1 as SGHAT and CDR2 as FQDESV (reference sequence). CDR3 length equals 15 residues. V shed 0 bases and J shed 5 bases, with 12 bases lying between them.

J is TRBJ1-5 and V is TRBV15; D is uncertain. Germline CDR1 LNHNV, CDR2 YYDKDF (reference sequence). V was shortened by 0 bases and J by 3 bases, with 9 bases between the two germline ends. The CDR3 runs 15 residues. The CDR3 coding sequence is TGTGCCACCAGCAGAGATCAGGAGACCAATCAGCCCCAGCATTTT. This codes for CATSRDQETNQPQHF. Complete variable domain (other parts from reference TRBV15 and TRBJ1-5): DAMVIQNPRYQVTQFGKPVTLSCSQTLNHNVMYWYQQKSSQAPKLLFHYYDKDFNNEADTPDNFQSRRPNTSFCFLDIRSPGLGDTAMYLCATSRDQETNQPQHFGDGTRLSIL.

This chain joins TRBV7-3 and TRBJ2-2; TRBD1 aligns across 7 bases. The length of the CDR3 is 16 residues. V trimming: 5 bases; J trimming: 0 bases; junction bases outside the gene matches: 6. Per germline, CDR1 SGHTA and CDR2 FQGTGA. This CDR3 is CASSLTGTANTGELFF. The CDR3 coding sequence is TGTGCCAGCAGCCTGACCGGGACAGCGAACACCGGGGAGCTGTTTTTT.

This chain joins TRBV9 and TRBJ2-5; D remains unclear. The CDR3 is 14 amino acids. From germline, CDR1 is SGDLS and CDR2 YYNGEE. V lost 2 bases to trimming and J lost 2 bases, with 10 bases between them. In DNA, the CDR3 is TGTGCCAGCAGCGTGGCCCCGTATCAAGAGACCCAGTACTTC. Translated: CASSVAPYQETQYF.

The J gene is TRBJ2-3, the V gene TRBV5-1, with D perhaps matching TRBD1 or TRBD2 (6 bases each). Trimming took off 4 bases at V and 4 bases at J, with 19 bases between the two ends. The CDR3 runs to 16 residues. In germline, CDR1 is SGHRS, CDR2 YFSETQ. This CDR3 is CASSRVGGILADTQYF. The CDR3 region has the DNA TGCGCCAGCAGCCGGGTAGGGGGGATATTAGCAGATACGCAGTATTTT.